This paragraph reports one T cell receptor beta chain. Its specificity is not known. Each patient relapsed following autologous stem cell transplantation, and prior brentuximab vedotin exposure differed. CDR1 is SGHDT, CDR2 YYEEEE, per germline. This CDR3 comprises 11 residues. Trimming stripped 3 bases from V and 5 bases from J, with 5 bases between. Here immunoSEQ multiplex PCR was the method, and the copy in TCRdb shows in-frame clones only, minus some. In the table there are 10,000 to 15,000 clones, roughly 75% of which are singletons. This sample is part of a study of PD-1 blockade in classical Hodgkin lymphoma. At the level of the study: Patients were given intravenous nivolumab, 3 mg/kg, every 2 weeks.

Overall study results and limits: Those patients who began receiving nivolumab less than 1 year after ASCT had lower diversity, and they were excluded. Sources of repertoire differences remain undefined, possibly disease activity or prior therapy. The diversity seen at baseline in complete responders resembled that of newly diagnosed patients.

The rearrangement joins TRBV5-6 to TRBJ2-5; D remains unclear. The sequence was collected from a human donor with classical Hodgkin lymphoma. Sequenced here: peripheral blood mononuclear cells (PBMCs), sampled at baseline. The CDR3 DNA reads as TGTGCCAGCAGCTCGTTGGAGACCCAGTACTTC. It specifies CASSSLETQYF.